The 4 T cell receptor beta chains listed next were all sequenced from one sample in a study of CD8+ T cells in alopecia areata. Stated treatment: oral pan-JAK inhibitor, 5-10 mg twice daily. Extracted RNA was reverse transcribed, and the resulting cDNA served as sequencing template. Assay: immunoSEQ multiplex PCR; the TCRdb copy retains only in-frame clones and omits some. The sample lists about 180,000 clones; approximately 53% were seen once. Sequenced here: CD8+ T cells sorted from blood, sampled at week 24, from a patient treated with tofacitinib. All receptors derive from a human donor with alopecia areata.

The CDR3 spells CASSEYLGTAPPSGANVLTF. The CDR3 nucleotides are TGTGCCAGCAGCGAGTACCTAGGGACAGCTCCGCCCTCTGGGGCCAACGTCCTGACTTTC. The V gene is TRBV9, the J gene TRBJ2-6; 7 nucleotides align to TRBD1. The CDR3 sequence is 20 residues long. Unmatched junction bases numbered 15, after V lost 3 bases and J lost 0 bases. Germline V gene sequence: CDR1 SGDLS, CDR2 YYNGEE.

This clone was detected only a few times. The CDR3 loop reads CSVVGGADTGELFF. The CDR3, as DNA: TGCAGCGTTGTCGGGGGGGCCGACACCGGGGAGCTGTTTTTT. V and J are TRBV29-1 and TRBJ2-2, with 8 bases lining up with TRBD2. There are 14 residues in the CDR3. Germline V gene sequence: CDR1 SQVTM, CDR2 ANQGSEA. V gave up 4 bases and J gave up 3 bases; unmatched junction bases: 4.

This chain joins TRBV9 and TRBJ2-7; D ambiguous. The germline gives CDR1 SGDLS, CDR2 YYNGEE. The CDR3 sequence is 14 residues long. V lost 2 bases and J lost 3, with 12 bases in between. The CDR3 coding sequence is TGTGCCAGCAGCGTTCAACCGACGGACTACGAGCAGTACTTC. Translating gives CASSVQPTDYEQYF.

This clone was seen a handful of times. V is TRBV5-1 and J is TRBJ2-4; 8 bases are shared with TRBD1. Germline V gene lookup returns CDR1 SGHRS and CDR2 YFSETQ. J lost 1 base, V lost 4 bases, and 7 bases had no gene match. The CDR3 totals 16 residues. CDR3 residues: CASSPWTGTAKNIQYF. The CDR3 nucleotides read TGCGCCAGCAGCCCATGGACAGGGACTGCCAAAAACATTCAGTACTTC.